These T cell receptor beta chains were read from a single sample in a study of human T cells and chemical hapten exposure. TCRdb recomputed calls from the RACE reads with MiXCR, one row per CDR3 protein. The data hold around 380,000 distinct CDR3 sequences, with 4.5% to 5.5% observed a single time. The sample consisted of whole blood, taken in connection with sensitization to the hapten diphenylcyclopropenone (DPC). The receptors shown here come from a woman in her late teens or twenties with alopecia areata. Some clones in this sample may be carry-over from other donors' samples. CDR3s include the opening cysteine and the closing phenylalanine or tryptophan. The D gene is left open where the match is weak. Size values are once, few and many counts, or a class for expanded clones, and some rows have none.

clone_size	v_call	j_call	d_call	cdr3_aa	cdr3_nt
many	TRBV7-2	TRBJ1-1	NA	CASSSRMNTEAFF	TGTGCCAGCAGTTCCCGGATGAACACTGAAGCTTTCTTT
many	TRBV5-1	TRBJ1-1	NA	CASSPDGIEAFF	TGCGCCAGCAGCCCGGACGGGATCGAAGCTTTCTTT
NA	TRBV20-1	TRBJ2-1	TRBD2	CSARPSGSPEGQFF	TGCAGTGCTAGGCCTAGCGGGTCCCCCGAAGGGCAGTTCTTC
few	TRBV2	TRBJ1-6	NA	CASSALNSPLHF	TGTGCCAGCAGTGCACTGAATTCACCCCTCCACTTT
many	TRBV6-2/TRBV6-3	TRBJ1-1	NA	CASSLGGEAFF	TGTGCCAGCAGCTTAGGGGGTGAAGCTTTCTTT
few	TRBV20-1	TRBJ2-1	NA	CSARRVGDNEQFF	TGCAGTGCTAGACGCGTGGGAGACAATGAGCAGTTCTTC
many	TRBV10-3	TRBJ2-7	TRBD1	CAITPTGVPYEQYF	TGTGCCATCACTCCGACAGGGGTCCCCTACGAGCAGTACTTC
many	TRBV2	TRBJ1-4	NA	CASSEAGLTEKLFF	TGTGCCAGCAGTGAGGCAGGCTTGACTGAAAAACTGTTTTTT
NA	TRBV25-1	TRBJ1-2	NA	CASRGHYNYGYTF	TGTGCCAGCCGGGGGCACTATAACTATGGCTACACCTTC
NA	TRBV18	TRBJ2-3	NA	CASSPKILKWADTQYF	TGTGCCAGCTCACCAAAGATACTGAAGTGGGCAGATACGCAGTATTTT
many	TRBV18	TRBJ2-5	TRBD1	CASSRATGAGNQETQYF	TGTGCCAGCTCACGGGCCACAGGGGCCGGGAATCAAGAGACCCAGTACTTC
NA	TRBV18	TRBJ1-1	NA	CASSIAGRNTEAFF	TGTGCCAGCTCAATTGCAGGGAGGAACACTGAAGCTTTCTTT
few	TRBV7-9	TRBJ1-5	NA	CASSYNNQPQHF	TGTGCCAGCAGCTACAACAATCAGCCCCAGCATTTT
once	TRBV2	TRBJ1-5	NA	CASSPNIQPQHF	TGTGCCAGCAGCCCGAATATCCAGCCCCAGCATTTT
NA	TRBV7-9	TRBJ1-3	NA	CASSPIRAGNTIYF	TGTGCCAGCAGCCCTATAAGGGCTGGAAACACCATATATTTT
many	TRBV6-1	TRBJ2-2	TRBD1	CASSDGPGQGTGELFF	TGTGCCAGCAGTGACGGACCGGGACAGGGCACCGGGGAGCTGTTTTTT
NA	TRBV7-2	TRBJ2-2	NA	CASSFGNTGELFF	TGTGCCAGCAGCTTCGGGAACACCGGGGAGCTGTTTTTT
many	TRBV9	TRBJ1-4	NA	CASSGGMEWGEKLFF	TGTGCCAGCAGCGGAGGCATGGAGTGGGGTGAAAAACTGTTTTTT